The subject of this entry is one TCR beta chain. This clone's antigen is unknown. The record has no base qualities; no much larger clone is one base away. The data were taken from a study of post-analysis software for immune sequencing data (dated by TCRdb to 2014 to 2015). General notes on the study: Relapsing-remitting, secondary progressive and progressive-relapsing multiple sclerosis were recorded as disease courses, and subtype annotation was lacking for some patients. The patient repertoires were compared against 11 previously published healthy control repertoires obtained from donors aged roughly 6 to 28 years. A subset of samples was prepared in parallel using single-end sample barcoding, then pooled and co-amplified after Illumina adapter ligation. Findings and caveats that apply to the study as a whole: Normalized Chao1 diversity was significantly lower in multiple sclerosis patients than controls, suggesting substantial peripheral T-cell clonal expansion. Strong co-clustering of samples prepared in the same batch was shown by direct clustering with F measure, prompting a batch-effect correction. The control group was slightly older than the multiple sclerosis patient group.

The library was produced with PCR. TCRdb lists the instrument as Illumina HiSeq 2500. To reduce PCR and sequencing biases, unique molecular identifiers were built into the TCR beta cDNA libraries. Some 500,000 cDNA molecules were obtained for every 1 to 10 million input T cells, so each molecule roughly corresponded to one T cell. The patient libraries were prepared and sequenced with the same protocol used for the earlier healthy control dataset. Samples belonging to the same batch were prepared together, multiplexed and sequenced on a shared HiSeq lane. In the paper's pipeline: Raw barcoded reads were processed with MIGEC, and single-read molecular identifier groups were discarded before consensus assembly and CDR3 extraction. VDJtools was used for post-analysis of the clonotype tables, with diversity normalized by down-sampling every dataset to the smallest sample size. In repertoire overlap clustering, CDR3 amino acid sequences, but not nucleotide sequences, were matched to correct batch-related cross-sample contamination. TCRdb applied fastp at Q25 and MiXCR to the public reads, then kept only in-frame beta chains. Rows are unified per CDR3 protein, each entry keeping the most common DNA and genes. The V and J calls were not made by the authors but by TCRdb's processing. The table for this sample lists roughly 600,000 distinct CDR3 sequences; 44% of them were counted only once. The ten largest clones represent more than 1.5% of the sample.

TCR beta repertoires were profiled from peripheral blood of more than ten young patients with multiple sclerosis to demonstrate the VDJtools post-analysis software. The multiple sclerosis patients were children and adolescents ranging in age from roughly 6 to 16 years. The sequence was obtained from a girl between 10 and 17 years old with multiple sclerosis. Sequencing input: blood.

The bases are TGCAGCGTTGCCGTCTCCGGCGGGGGCACATATGGCTACACCTTC. Translated, it gives CSVAVSGGGTYGYTF. This receptor chain uses TRBV29-1 and TRBJ1-2, with TRBD1 perhaps the D gene, on 6 matching bases. The CDR3 contains 15 residues, cysteine and phenylalanine counted. Kept here is only the CDR3 DNA, which spans 45 bases and is read in frame from base 1. V is pared back by 4 bases and J by 5 bases, with 20 bases lying between the germline termini. In the germline V gene, CDR1 corresponds to SQVTM and CDR2 to ANQGSEA.